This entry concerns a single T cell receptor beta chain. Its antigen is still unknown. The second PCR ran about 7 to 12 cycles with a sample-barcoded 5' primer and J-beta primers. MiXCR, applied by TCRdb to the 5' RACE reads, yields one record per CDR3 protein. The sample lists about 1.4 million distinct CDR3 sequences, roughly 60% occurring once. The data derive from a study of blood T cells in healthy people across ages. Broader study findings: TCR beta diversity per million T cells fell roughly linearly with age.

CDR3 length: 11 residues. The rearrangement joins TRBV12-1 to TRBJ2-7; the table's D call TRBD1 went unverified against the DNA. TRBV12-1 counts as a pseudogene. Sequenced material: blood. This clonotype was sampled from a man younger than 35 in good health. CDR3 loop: CAGTGVREQYF. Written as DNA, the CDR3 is TGCGCCGGGACAGGGGTCCGAGAGCAGTACTTC.